Below are 22 T cell receptor beta chains sequenced from a single sample in a study of beta chain features in type 1 diabetes. The study reverse transcribed the entire isolated RNA, so it sequenced expressed TCRB transcripts. This table comes from immunoSEQ multiplex PCR, and its TCRdb copy is limited to in-frame clones, with some not included. The data show around 430,000 clones, over 25% seen once. Sample: naive CD4+ T cells from blood. The receptors come from a man between 18 and 29 years old in good health.

The chain employs TRBV7-9 and TRBJ2-3; D uncertain. With 2 bases removed from V and 2 bases from J, the gap between germline ends came to 8 bases. The CDR3 spans 14 residues. Germline V gene lookup returns CDR1 SEHNR and CDR2 FQNEAQ (reference sequence). The CDR3 loop is CASSLPQTTDTQYF. DNA of the CDR3: TGTGCCAGCAGCTTACCTCAAACCACAGATACGCAGTATTTT.

The chain uses TRBV9 and TRBJ2-5; tentatively, D is TRBD1 (6 bases). The CDR3 is 14 amino acids. Between the trimmed V and J ends, which lost 0 bases and 9 bases, there was a span of 15 bases. The germline V gene has CDR1 SGDLS and CDR2 YYNGEE. The CDR3 nucleotides read TGTGCCAGCAGCGTAGATGCGTACTACAGGGCCCAGTACTTC. Amino acid sequence: CASSVDAYYRAQYF.

This clone came up a few times. This rearrangement joins TRBV7-9 to TRBJ1-1; TRBD1 aligns across 8 bases. Germline CDR1 is SEHNR and CDR2 is FQNEAQ (reference sequence). The J segment lost 3 bases and the V segment lost 5 bases, leaving 8 bases of the junction unmatched. This CDR3 has 15 amino acids. This CDR3 is CASSIRGLADTEAFF. DNA of the CDR3: TGTGCCAGCAGCATCAGGGGGCTCGCGGACACTGAAGCTTTCTTT.

The chain has TRBV18 and TRBJ2-1, with D unresolved. The V and J ends lost 3 bases and 1 base respectively, with 10 bases between them. Germline loops: CDR1 KGHSH, CDR2 LQKENI. CDR3 length: 15 residues. The CDR3 bases are TGTGCCAGCTCACCGGCAGGCTTTTCCTACAATGAGCAGTTCTTC. Its translation is CASSPAGFSYNEQFF.

This clone was observed a few times. The chain has TRBV29-1 and TRBJ1-2, with D unclear. The CDR3 runs to 11 residues. V lost 6 bases and J 5 bases, leaving 10 bases between the germline ends. In germline, CDR1 is SQVTM, CDR2 ANQGSEA. This chain's CDR3 is CSVGPKYGYTF. The CDR3 bases are TGCAGCGTCGGCCCAAAATATGGCTACACCTTC. The full variable domain, with the rest looked up from reference TRBV29-1 and TRBJ1-2, is SAVISQKPSRDICQRGTSLTIQCQVDSQVTMMFWYRQQPGQSLTLIATANQGSEATYESGFVIDKFPISRPNLTFSTLTVSNMSPEDSSIYLCSVGPKYGYTFGSGTRLTVV.

The genes are TRBV15 and TRBJ1-4, with D unclear. Trimming left V 9 bases short and J 7 bases short, with 12 bases between. CDR1 is LNHNV, CDR2 YYDKDF, per germline (reference sequence). The CDR3 is made up of 12 amino acids. CDR3 amino acids: CATSRSLEKLFF. Here the CDR3 DNA reads TGTGCCACTTCCCGGTCCCTTGAAAAACTGTTTTTT.

This chain links TRBV11-2 with TRBJ2-7, with D perhaps being TRBD1 or TRBD2 (5 bases each). Trimming stripped 0 bases from V and 4 bases from J, with 16 bases between. The germline V gene encodes CDR1 SGHAT and CDR2 FQNNGV. The CDR3 loop spans 16 amino acids. The CDR3 sequence: CASSLDAGTLTYEQYF. The CDR3 bases are TGTGCCAGCAGCTTAGATGCCGGGACCCTCACTTACGAGCAGTACTTC.

In this sample, this clone turned up a few times. V and J are TRBV6-5 and TRBJ1-5; no firm D call. The CDR3 loop spans 13 amino acids. CDR1 and CDR2 from the germline V gene are MNHEY and SVGAGI. Trimming removed 2 bases from V and 5 bases from J, with 7 bases in between. The CDR3 region has the DNA TGTGCCAGCAGTTACGGGAGGGATCAGCCCCAGCATTTT. It specifies CASSYGRDQPQHF.

This clone occurred a few times. The chain has TRBV30 and TRBJ2-1; the match to TRBD2 covers 14 bases. Germline lookup yields CDR1 GTSNPN and CDR2 SVGIG (reference sequence). The CDR3 length is 15 residues. Losses at the gene ends were 3 bases for V and 8 bases for J; bases not matched to a gene: 6. CDR3 sequence: CAWRKGLAGVDEQFF. The CDR3 DNA follows: TGTGCCTGGAGGAAGGGACTAGCGGGAGTTGATGAGCAGTTCTTC.

The J gene is TRBJ2-1, the V gene TRBV29-1, with 8 bases that match TRBD1. The germline CDR1 and CDR2 sequences are SQVTM and ANQGSEA. Germline trimming cut 2 bases from V and 2 bases from J; bases unmatched to any gene: 8. The CDR3 is 16 amino acids. DNA of the CDR3: TGCAGCGTTGAACTCCGGACAGGGACACCCTACAATGAGCAGTTCTTC. Translated: CSVELRTGTPYNEQFF.

This chain uses TRBV23-1 with TRBJ1-4; D is perhaps TRBD1 (6 bases). TRBV23-1 is an ORF for which the function is uncertain. V was shortened by 5 bases and J by 3 bases, with 19 bases between the two germline ends. CDR3 length: 17 amino acids. CDR3: CASSLTRTVAPNEKLFF. Written as DNA, the CDR3 is TGCGCCAGCAGTTTAACCCGGACAGTCGCCCCTAATGAAAAACTGTTTTTT.

This clone showed up just a few times. The rearrangement uses TRBV19 and TRBJ1-2; D gene uncertain. Germline-derived CDR1 and CDR2 are LNHDA and SQIVND (reference sequence). Deletions cut 10 bases from V and 4 bases from J, with 13 bases between. The CDR3 extends over 12 amino acids. The CDR3 coding sequence is TGTGCCACCCGGGCGGCTCTCTATGGCTACACCTTC. As protein: CATRAALYGYTF.

The sample holds a few counts of this clone. This rearrangement joins TRBV30 to TRBJ1-2; no clear D. Trimming removed 1 base from V and 9 bases from J, with 9 bases in between. The germline CDR1 and CDR2 sequences are GTSNPN and SVGIG (reference sequence). CDR3 size: 11 residues. DNA for the CDR3: TGTGCCTGGAGTGACTCCCAGCGCTACACCTTC. Residues: CAWSDSQRYTF.

This clone was found a few times. The chain carries TRBV4-1 and TRBJ2-7, with TRBD1 matching 7 bases. The CDR3 extends over 16 amino acids. V was clipped by 0 bases and J by 1 base; unmatched bases: 6. The germline V gene encodes CDR1 MGHRA and CDR2 YSYEKL. CDR3 bases: TGCGCCAGCAGCCAAGATGTCTACAGGGGATCCTACGAGCAGTACTTC. Protein product: CASSQDVYRGSYEQYF.

This clone was observed a handful of times. The chain recombines TRBV7-2 with TRBJ2-7; D may match TRBD1 or TRBD2 (5 bases each). The germline V gene encodes CDR1 SGHTA and CDR2 FQGNSA. V lost 5 bases and J 6 bases, leaving 14 bases between the germline ends. This CDR3 has 13 amino acids. This chain's CDR3 is CASSHSVGTEQYF. In nucleotides, the CDR3 is TGTGCCAGCAGCCATAGCGTGGGGACCGAGCAGTACTTC.

To note about this clone: The same CDR3 arises from other DNA sequences in this sample as well. The chain uses TRBV29-1 and TRBJ2-3; TRBD2 aligns across 8 bases. The CDR3 is 15 amino acids. Per the germline V gene, CDR1 is SQVTM and CDR2 is ANQGSEA. V lost 3 bases to trimming and J lost 0 bases; unmatched junction nucleotides: 5. The DNA of the CDR3 is TGCAGCGTTGACGGGGGGGACGGTAGCACAGATACGCAGTATTTT. This translates into CSVDGGDGSTDTQYF.

V and J are TRBV2 and TRBJ2-3; the D gene is possibly TRBD2 (6 bases). The CDR3 length is 15 residues. CDR1 and CDR2 (germline): SNHLY, FYNNEI. V was trimmed by 7 bases and J by 1 base, leaving 15 bases between them. This chain's CDR3 is CASMLDYLRTDTQYF. For the CDR3, the DNA is TGTGCCAGCATGCTGGACTACCTCCGCACAGATACGCAGTATTTT.

This clone occurred a few times. The J gene is TRBJ2-5, the V gene TRBV29-1; no clear D gene. V was trimmed by 3 bases and J by 0 bases, leaving 8 bases between them. The CDR3 has 13 residues. CDR1 is SQVTM, CDR2 ANQGSEA, per germline. CDR3: CSVEGGNQETQYF. The CDR3 region has the DNA TGCAGCGTTGAGGGTGGAAACCAAGAGACCCAGTACTTC.

To note about this clone: Within the sample, other DNA sequences also encode this same CDR3. The rearrangement joins TRBV29-1 to TRBJ2-6; D is ambiguous. The CDR3 loop spans 12 amino acids. The germline gives CDR1 SQVTM, CDR2 ANQGSEA. Trimming stripped 3 bases from V and 4 bases from J, with 4 bases between. The CDR3 loop reads CSVEAGANVLTF. For the CDR3, the DNA is TGCAGCGTTGAGGCGGGGGCCAACGTCCTGACTTTC. The full variable domain, its missing parts supplied by reference TRBV29-1 and TRBJ2-6, is SAVISQKPSRDICQRGTSLTIQCQVDSQVTMMFWYRQQPGQSLTLIATANQGSEATYESGFVIDKFPISRPNLTFSTLTVSNMSPEDSSIYLCSVEAGANVLTFGAGSRLTVL.

CDR3 nucleotide sequence: TGTGCCAGCAGCTCTCCAAAAACACTAGCGGGGTTTCAAAATGAGCAGTTCTTC. Encoded protein: CASSSPKTLAGFQNEQFF. The gene calls are TRBV11-2 and TRBJ2-1; 10 nucleotides match TRBD2. V shed 4 bases, J shed 7 bases, and the junction held 16 bases outside the gene matches. The CDR3 length is 18 residues. Germline V gene data show CDR1 as SGHAT and CDR2 as FQNNGV.

The chain carries TRBV23-1 and TRBJ2-3; no definite D call. TRBV23-1 is marked as an open reading frame, function uncertain. This CDR3 has 15 residues. Trimming took 7 bases from V and 3 from J, leaving 17 bases between them. As DNA, the CDR3 is TGCGCCAGCAAAGCCGTATGTCGGGTTACAGATACGCAGTATTTT. Residues: CASKAVCRVTDTQYF.

The gene calls are TRBV10-3 and TRBJ2-7, with D perhaps being TRBD1 or TRBD2 (5 bases each). Germline assignment: CDR1 ENHRY and CDR2 SYGVKD. The CDR3 spans 14 residues. V was pared by 5 bases and J by 0 bases, with 11 bases between. CDR3: CAISFRDDSYEQYF. The DNA of the CDR3 is TGTGCCATCAGTTTCCGGGACGACTCCTACGAGCAGTACTTC.